This TCR beta chain appears in the sequencing data of a study of Graves' ophthalmopathy and Graves' hyperthyroidism. Study background: Pretreatment peripheral blood was obtained at initial diagnosis.

A few counts support this clonotype. Amplification of TCR beta CDR3 regions used RNA transcripts. HTBI primers served in a first-round RT-PCR, which a second-round multiplex PCR followed. TCRdb re-analysed the multiplex PCR reads in MiXCR, keeping a single row per CDR3 protein. Of about 58,000 distinct CDR3 sequences listed, under 55% are singletons. The CDR3 sequence is 14 residues long. Germline V CDR1 and CDR2: GTSNPN, SVGIG (reference sequence). V was clipped by 2 bases and J by 4 bases, with 12 bases between them. Certain patients were not enrolled. These were patients with other autoimmune diseases, uncontrolled infections, pregnancy or lactation. A volume of 8 to 10 ml of fresh peripheral blood supplied the PBMCs.

This TCR was recovered from an adult woman with Graves' ophthalmopathy. The sample comprised peripheral blood. V is TRBV30 and J is TRBJ1-5; TRBD1 might be the D (5 bases). DNA for the CDR3: TGTGCCTGGAGTCGGGGGGTAGGGAATCAGCCCCAGCATTTT. This gives the protein CAWSRGVGNQPQHF.